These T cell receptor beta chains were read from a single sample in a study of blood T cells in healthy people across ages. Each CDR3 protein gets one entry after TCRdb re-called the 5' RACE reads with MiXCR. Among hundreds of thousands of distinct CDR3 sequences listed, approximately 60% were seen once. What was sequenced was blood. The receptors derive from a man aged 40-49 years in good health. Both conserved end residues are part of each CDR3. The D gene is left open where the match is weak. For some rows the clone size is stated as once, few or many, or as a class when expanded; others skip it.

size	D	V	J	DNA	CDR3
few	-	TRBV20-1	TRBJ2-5	TGCAGTGCCTCAGGGGCGTGGGAGACCCAGTACTTC	CSASGAWETQYF
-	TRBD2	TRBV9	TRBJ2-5	TGTGCCAGCAGCGTAGATCCTAGCGGGGGGGTCCAAGAGACCCAGTACTTC	CASSVDPSGGVQETQYF
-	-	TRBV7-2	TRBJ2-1	TGTGCCAGCAGGTCCCGGGGAAACAATGAGCAGTTCTTC	CASRSRGNNEQFF
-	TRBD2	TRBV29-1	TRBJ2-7	TGCAGCGTTGCGGGGGGTGAGTCCTACGAGCAGTACTTC	CSVAGGESYEQYF
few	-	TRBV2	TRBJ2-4	TGTGCCAGCAGTGGGACCCTCGGCCAAAACATTCAGTACTTC	CASSGTLGQNIQYF
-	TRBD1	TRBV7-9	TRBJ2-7	TGTGCCAGCAGCTCGACCAGGACAGGGGGCTACGAGCAGTACTTC	CASSSTRTGGYEQYF
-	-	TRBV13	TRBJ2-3	TGTGCCAGCAGCACCTATAGCACAGATACGCAGTATTTT	CASSTYSTDTQYF
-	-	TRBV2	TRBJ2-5	TGTGCCAGCAGTGAAACGAGGGCCTGGGAGACCCAGTACTTC	CASSETRAWETQYF
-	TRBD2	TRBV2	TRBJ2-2	TGTGCCAGCAGCCGGTTGGCTAGCGGACCGAACACCGGGGAGCTGTTTTTT	CASSRLASGPNTGELFF
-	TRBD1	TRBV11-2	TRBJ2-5	TGTGCCAGCAGCTTAAGTCCGGGACAGAGCCGAACACCTGCAACCCAAGAGACCCAGTACTTC	CASSLSPGQSRTPATQETQYF
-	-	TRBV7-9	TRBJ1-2	TGTGCCAGCAGCTTAGTTGGTACTTATGGCTACACCTTC	CASSLVGTYGYTF
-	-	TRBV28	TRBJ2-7	TGTGCCAGCAGTTTTGGGGCGCGCGAGCAGTACTTC	CASSFGAREQYF
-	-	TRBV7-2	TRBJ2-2	TGTGCCAGCAGTCGGGACTCCCGATGGACCGGGGAGCTGTTTTTT	CASSRDSRWTGELFF
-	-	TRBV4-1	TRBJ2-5	TGCGCCAGCAGCCAATCTTCTCTCCTGTACTTC	CASSQSSLLYF
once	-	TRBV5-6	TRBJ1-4	TGTGCCAGCAGCTCAACGGGGGACTTCAATTCTGGCGAAAAACTGTTTTTT	CASSSTGDFNSGEKLFF
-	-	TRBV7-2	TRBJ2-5	TGTGCCTACCGGATCAAGGGCCAAGAGACCCAGTACTTC	CAYRIKGQETQYF
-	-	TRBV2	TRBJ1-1	TGTGCCAGCAGGGCGACACTGAACACTGAAGCTTTCTTT	CASRATLNTEAFF
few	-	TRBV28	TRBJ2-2	TGTGCCAGCACCTCGTGGGCAGGGAACACCGGGGAGCTGTTTTTT	CASTSWAGNTGELFF
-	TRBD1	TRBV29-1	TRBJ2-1	TGCAGCGCCATGACAGGGGTTGGCAATGAGCAGTTCTTC	CSAMTGVGNEQFF
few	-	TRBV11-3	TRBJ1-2	TGTGCCAGCAGTCAGGCGCCAGACTATGGCTACACCTTC	CASSQAPDYGYTF
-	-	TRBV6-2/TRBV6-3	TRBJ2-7	TGTGCCAGCAGCCGGGGCGCGGGAAATCGCGACGAGCAGTACTTC	CASSRGAGNRDEQYF
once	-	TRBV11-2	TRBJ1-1	TGTGCCAGCAGCTTCGGATGGATTGAAGCTTTCTTT	CASSFGWIEAFF
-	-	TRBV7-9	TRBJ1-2	TGTGCCAGCAGCTTACGCCAGGGATCTAACTATGGCTACACCTTC	CASSLRQGSNYGYTF
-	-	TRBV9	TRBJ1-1	TGTGCCAGCAGCGCCGATCCGGGACGGATTAACACTGAAGCTTTCTTT	CASSADPGRINTEAFF
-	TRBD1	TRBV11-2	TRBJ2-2	TGTGCCAGCAGCAGGGACAGCCTCACCGGGGAGCTGTTTTTT	CASSRDSLTGELFF